Many counts were recorded for the clone carrying this T cell receptor (beta chain). The data stem from a study of T-cell memory formation after mild COVID-19. Using its own MiXCR run on the 5' RACE reads, TCRdb lists one record per CDR3 protein. The sample holds about 130,000 distinct CDR3 sequences, roughly 6% seen once. CDR3 size: 14 residues. V dropped 3 bases and J dropped 3 bases, with 8 bases sitting between them. Germline V CDR1 and CDR2: MNHEY, SMNVEV (reference sequence). The specimen was PBMCs or a T cell subset sorted from them (not recorded which). The J gene is TRBJ2-2, the V gene TRBV27; no definite D call. The source of this sequence is an adult woman who had mild COVID-19 (a few samples of this study predate the infection). Cell type and time point are not known. CDR3 amino acids: CASSFMRYTGELFF. The CDR3 DNA sequence: TGTGCCAGCAGTTTCATGAGATACACCGGGGAGCTGTTTTTT.